The 26 T cell receptor beta chains reported below all come from one sample, sequenced in a study of glioma-infiltrating T cells after dendritic cell vaccination. Method: immunoSEQ multiplex PCR; TCRdb's copy keeps in-frame clones and lacks some. This table holds 100,000 to 120,000 clones, almost 90% found once. The time point denotes: after dendritic cell vaccination, including at tumor progression/relapse. Specimen: blood, collected after dendritic cell vaccination. The receptors come from a human donor with glioblastoma.

This rearrangement joins TRBV7-9 to TRBJ2-4; 13 positions match TRBD2. Per germline, CDR1 SEHNR and CDR2 FQNEAQ (reference sequence). The CDR3 has 16 residues. V dropped 5 bases and J dropped 5; count of bases not matched to a gene: 6. The CDR3 loop is CASSDGTSGTQNIQYF. Written as DNA, the CDR3 is TGTGCCAGCAGCGACGGGACTAGCGGGACCCAAAACATTCAGTACTTC.

This sequence joins TRBV4-1 and TRBJ2-5; 14 bases match TRBD2. V gave up 1 base and J gave up 10 bases; unmatched junction bases: 17. Germline loops: CDR1 MGHRA, CDR2 YSYEKL. This CDR3 has 19 amino acids. CDR3 bases: TGCGCCAGCAGCCAAGGGGGCCCGGGACTAGCGGGGGCCTTAGAGGGCCAGTACTTC. Amino acids: CASSQGGPGLAGALEGQYF.

This clone was recorded only once. The rearrangement links TRBV27 to TRBJ2-1; 7 positions agree with TRBD2. V trimming: 8 bases; J trimming: 7 bases; junction bases outside the gene matches: 26. Germline CDR1 MNHEY, CDR2 SMNVEV (reference sequence). The CDR3 extends over 19 amino acids. The CDR3 is CASGTSSGGVADKLNEQFF. For the CDR3, the DNA is TGTGCCAGCGGCACCTCTTCGGGGGGAGTGGCGGACAAACTTAATGAGCAGTTCTTC.

V gene TRBV5-4 combines with J gene TRBJ2-3, with 10 bases aligning to TRBD2. There are 17 residues in the CDR3. From germline, CDR1 is SGHNT and CDR2 YYREEE (reference sequence). V gave up 0 bases and J gave up 1 base; unmatched junction bases: 5. In DNA form, the CDR3 reads TGTGCCAGCAGCTTGGGGGCCCTAGCGGGGGGCACAGATACGCAGTATTTT. Amino acid sequence: CASSLGALAGGTDTQYF.

V usage is TRBV9 and J usage is TRBJ2-3, with 12 positions matching TRBD2. Trimming cost V 2 bases and J 2 bases; bases outside gene matches: 3. The CDR3 runs 16 residues. Germline assignment: CDR1 SGDLS and CDR2 YYNGEE. The CDR3 is CASSVRTSGVTDTQYF. CDR3 nucleotide sequence: TGTGCCAGCAGCGTCAGGACTAGCGGGGTCACAGATACGCAGTATTTT.

Details on this clone: At one of its ends the junction is not consistent with the germline gene, which may arise from a read error. V is TRBV15 and J is TRBJ1-6, with D unresolved. The CDR3 is 17 amino acids. Germline V gives CDR1 LNHNV, CDR2 YYDKDF (reference sequence). The CDR3 DNA reads TGTGCCACCAGCAGAGGTAGGAGGGCCTCCTATAATTCCCCCCTCCACTTT. Translating it yields CATSRGRRASYNSPLHF.

The genes are TRBV4-1 and TRBJ1-1; D uncertain. There are 13 residues in the CDR3. The V gene's germline CDR1 is MGHRA and CDR2 YSYEKL. V was trimmed by 4 bases and J by 7 bases, leaving 13 bases between them. Here the CDR3 DNA reads TGCGCCAGCAGCCGGGCTAAAGGCATTGAAGCTTTCTTT. This encodes CASSRAKGIEAFF.

The rearrangement links TRBV18 to TRBJ1-1, with D uncertain. This CDR3 comprises 15 residues. Trimming shortened V by 6 bases and J by 3 bases, and 17 bases separated the two germline ends. Germline CDR1 is KGHSH and CDR2 is LQKENI. The CDR3: CASSLTGGQYTEAFF. The CDR3 DNA sequence: TGTGCCAGCTCGCTCACCGGAGGGCAGTACACTGAAGCTTTCTTT.

The chain has TRBV5-5 and TRBJ1-1; 7 bases match TRBD1. The V gene end was trimmed by 2 bases and the J gene end by 1 base; junction bases not matched to a gene: 5. The CDR3 length is 15 residues. Per germline, CDR1 SGHKS and CDR2 YYEKEE (reference sequence). The CDR3 DNA reads as TGTGCCAGCAGCTTTGCTGACAGGGCGAACACTGAAGCTTTCTTT. Protein: CASSFADRANTEAFF.

The chain uses TRBV7-9 and TRBJ2-1, with 13 bases lining up with TRBD2. V lost 2 bases to trimming and J lost 14 bases; unmatched junction nucleotides: 12. The CDR3 extends over 16 amino acids. Per germline, CDR1 SEHNR and CDR2 FQNEAQ (reference sequence). The CDR3 sequence: CASSLSVTSGGAMKFF. CDR3 sequence (DNA): TGTGCCAGCAGCTTAAGTGTAACTAGCGGGGGGGCCATGAAGTTCTTC.

The chain couples TRBV9 to TRBJ2-1; D gene uncertain. This CDR3 has 15 amino acids. V lost 3 bases, J lost 1 base, and 11 bases lay in between. In germline, CDR1 is SGDLS, CDR2 YYNGEE. CDR3 amino acids: CASSESIRSYNEQFF. The DNA for the CDR3 is TGTGCCAGCAGCGAGTCCATCAGATCCTACAATGAGCAGTTCTTC. Full variable domain (outside the CDR3, taken from reference TRBV9 and TRBJ2-1): DSGVTQTPKHLITATGQRVTLRCSPRSGDLSVYWYQQSLDQGLQFLIQYYNGEERAKGNILERFSAQQFPDLHSELNLSSLELGDSALYFCASSESIRSYNEQFFGPGTRLTVL.

The rearrangement uses TRBV11-2 and TRBJ2-3; D call uncertain. This CDR3 is 13 amino acids long. The germline V and J ends were trimmed by 3 bases and 0 bases, with 4 bases remaining between them. CDR1 is SGHAT, CDR2 FQNNGV, per germline. The CDR3 sequence is CASSLRSTDTQYF. As DNA, the CDR3 is TGTGCCAGCAGCTTGAGAAGCACAGATACGCAGTATTTT.

This clone was detected a few times. This sequence joins TRBV11-2 and TRBJ1-1; 8 nucleotides line up with TRBD1. Germline V gives CDR1 SGHAT, CDR2 FQNNGV. The CDR3 covers 16 residues. J lost 6 bases, V lost 4 bases, and 13 bases had no gene match. The CDR3 sequence: CASSSWTGKVMPEAFF. CDR3 DNA: TGTGCCAGCAGCTCGTGGACAGGGAAGGTGATGCCTGAAGCTTTCTTT.

V is TRBV18 and J is TRBJ2-7; D perhaps matches TRBD2 (5 bases). The V gene lost 2 bases and the J gene lost 4 bases, with 18 bases spanning the gap. The CDR3 runs 16 residues. Germline CDR1 reads KGHSH; CDR2 reads LQKENI. The CDR3, as DNA: TGTGCCAGCTCACCAAACGTTGGTAGCGACGTATACGAGCAGTACTTC. Encoded protein: CASSPNVGSDVYEQYF.

The rearrangement uses TRBV6-1 and TRBJ1-5; 10 bases map to TRBD1. Trimming at V came to 6 bases and at J to 7 bases, leaving 6 bases not matched to a gene. The CDR3 is 14 amino acids. In germline, CDR1 is MNHNS, CDR2 SASEGT. CDR3 sequence: CASRTGTGEQPQHF. In DNA, the CDR3 is TGTGCCAGCAGGACCGGGACAGGGGAACAGCCCCAGCATTTT.

This chain uses TRBV30 with TRBJ1-2; TRBD1 is a possible D gene (5 bases). Trimming stripped 0 bases from V and 5 bases from J, with 22 bases between. Germline V lookup: CDR1 GTSNPN, CDR2 SVGIG (reference sequence). CDR3 length: 17 amino acids. This CDR3 reads CAWSVIRGNRRGYGYTF. CDR3 DNA: TGTGCCTGGAGTGTAATTCGGGGGAACCGACGGGGATATGGCTACACCTTC. Variable domain in full (rest from reference TRBV30 and TRBJ1-2): SQTIHQWPATLVQPVGSPLSLECTVEGTSNPNLYWYRQAAGRGLQLLFYSVGIGQISSEVPQNLSASRPQDRQFILSSKKLLLSDSGFYLCAWSVIRGNRRGYGYTFGSGTRLTVV.

This clone was observed a handful of times. The chain has TRBV18 and TRBJ1-1; the D is unclear. Trimming pared 3 bases from V and 8 bases from J, leaving 10 bases between. The CDR3 has 12 residues. Germline V gives CDR1 KGHSH, CDR2 LQKENI. CDR3 sequence: CASSPDPREAFF. The CDR3 DNA reads as TGTGCCAGCTCACCCGACCCTAGGGAAGCTTTCTTT. Complete variable domain (other parts from reference TRBV18 and TRBJ1-1): NAGVMQNPRHLVRRRGQEARLRCSPMKGHSHVYWYRQLPEEGLKFMVYLQKENIIDESGMPKERFSAEFPKEGPSILRIQQVVRGDSAAYFCASSPDPREAFFGQGTRLTVV.

V usage is TRBV19 and J usage is TRBJ2-2; 7 bases fit TRBD1. The CDR3 runs 15 residues. Germline V gene lookup returns CDR1 LNHDA and CDR2 SQIVND (reference sequence). J gave up 4 bases and V 4 bases, and 6 bases lay outside the gene matches. CDR3 sequence reads: CASSKRQGSTGELFF. The CDR3 DNA reads TGTGCCAGTAGTAAAAGACAGGGAAGCACCGGGGAGCTGTTTTTT.

The CDR3 reads CASKGESNQPQHF. CDR3 in DNA: TGTGCCAGCAAGGGAGAGTCCAATCAGCCCCAGCATTTT. This chain links TRBV6-1 with TRBJ1-5, with no clear D. Germline-derived CDR1 and CDR2 are MNHNS and SASEGT. The CDR3 contains 13 residues. Trimming took off 7 bases at V and 3 bases at J, with 10 bases between the two ends.

The gene calls are TRBV5-1 and TRBJ2-1; 7 nucleotides agree with TRBD1. CDR1 is SGHRS, CDR2 YFSETQ, per germline. Trimming removed 4 bases from V and 8 bases from J; junction bases left unmatched: 9. The CDR3 is 14 residues long. CDR3 coding DNA: TGCGCCAGCAGCCCCCGGGACAGCTGGGATGAGCAGTTCTTC. Protein: CASSPRDSWDEQFF.

The genes are TRBV29-1 and TRBJ1-1; D unresolved. CDR1 and CDR2 (germline): SQVTM, ANQGSEA. V was shortened by 1 base and J by 6 bases, with 12 bases between the two germline ends. This CDR3 has 13 amino acids. CDR3 nucleotide sequence: TGCAGCGTTGAAGGGCGGGCAGCCCCTGAAGCTTTCTTT. The encoded protein is CSVEGRAAPEAFF.

The chain is built from TRBV5-1 and TRBJ1-1, with 7 nucleotides matching TRBD1. V shed 2 bases and J 6 bases; nucleotides not matched to a gene: 10. The CDR3 totals 15 residues. Germline V gene lookup returns CDR1 SGHRS and CDR2 YFSETQ. Here the CDR3 reads CASSFRDSGRSEAFF. CDR3 nucleotides: TGCGCCAGCAGCTTCCGGGACAGCGGTAGGTCTGAAGCTTTCTTT. The entire variable domain, with the rest obtained from reference TRBV5-1 and TRBJ1-1, is as follows: KAGVTQTPRYLIKTRGQQVTLSCSPISGHRSVSWYQQTPGQGLQFLFEYFSETQRNKGNFPGRFSGRQFSNSRSEMNVSTLELGDSALYLCASSFRDSGRSEAFFGQGTRLTVV.

This chain's CDR3 is CSAPGPSGNTQYF. CDR3 DNA sequence: TGCAGCGCCCCCGGCCCGAGCGGGAATACGCAGTATTTT. V gene TRBV29-1 combines with J gene TRBJ2-3; 7 nucleotides line up with TRBD2. This CDR3 comprises 13 residues. The junction had 11 bases not matched to a gene; V was cut back by 7 bases and J by 7 bases. The germline V gene encodes CDR1 SQVTM and CDR2 ANQGSEA.

Only one count was recorded for this clone. The V gene is TRBV14, the J gene TRBJ2-1, with TRBD1 matching over 10 bases. With V trimmed by 3 bases and J by 5 bases, 7 bases remained unmatched. Germline values: CDR1 SGHDN, CDR2 FVKESK. The CDR3 has 16 amino acids. In nucleotides, the CDR3 is TGTGCCAGCAGCCACCGGGCCGGGACAGGGGACAATGAGCAGTTCTTC. This gives the protein CASSHRAGTGDNEQFF. The full variable domain, in which reference TRBV14 and TRBJ2-1 provide the parts outside the CDR3, is EAGVTQFPSHSVIEKGQTVTLRCDPISGHDNLYWYRRVMGKEIKFLLHFVKESKQDESGMPNNRFLAERTGGTYSTLKVQPAELEDSGVYFCASSHRAGTGDNEQFFGPGTRLTVL.

V is TRBV12-5 and J is TRBJ2-5; 7 nucleotides match TRBD1. This CDR3 comprises 14 residues. V was pared by 7 bases and J by 3 bases, with 8 bases of the junction left unmatched. CDR1 is LGHNT, CDR2 FRNRAP, per germline. The DNA for the CDR3 is TGTGCTAGTGCTCCCGTCGGGACAGAAGAGACCCAGTACTTC. Translated: CASAPVGTEETQYF.

The gene calls are TRBV6-1 and TRBJ2-4; TRBD2 matches 10 bases. This CDR3 comprises 18 residues. Germline CDR1 is MNHNS and CDR2 is SASEGT. J was trimmed by 3 bases and V by 1 base; bases with no gene match: 9. The CDR3: CASSEVASGSSGKNIQYF. In nucleotides, the CDR3 is TGTGCCAGCAGTGAAGTTGCTAGCGGGAGTTCGGGCAAAAACATTCAGTACTTC.